This TCR beta chain was recorded in a study of blood T cell repertoires in COVID-19. About the study: In each case, the material was cDNA or gDNA derived from T cells, B-cell-depleted T cells, or PBMCs.

Participants' reported clinical history set cohort assignment. Recovered participants had two consecutive negative NP/OP PCR tests, healthcare professional clearance, or symptom resolution. Authors' processing steps: Estimates of nucleated cell counts were drawn from the amplification of reference gene primers. Sequencing was performed with immunoSEQ multiplex PCR; in TCRdb, only in-frame clones are kept and a portion is missing. From that table come the V and J calls and clone size; the DNA was used to work out D and trimming. There are 150,000 to 200,000 clones in the sample; roughly 90% occur only once, and 6.6% lies in the top ten. Germline V gives CDR1 SQVTM, CDR2 ANQGSEA. Trimming shortened V by 7 bases and J by 3 bases, and 13 bases separated the two germline ends. The length of the CDR3 is 12 residues.

The sequenced sample consisted of PBMCs or T cells enriched from blood (not recorded which). This clonotype originated in a woman in her forties or fifties who had recovered from COVID-19. The chain is built from TRBV29-1 and TRBJ2-7; TRBD1 might be the D (6 bases). The CDR3, as DNA: TGCAGCGCAAAGGCAGGGGTCTACGAGCAGTACTTC. This codes for CSAKAGVYEQYF.